This T cell receptor beta chain was captured in a study of cytomegalovirus exposure and HLA in healthy donors. Study-wide points: According to the study, 150 to 200 TCR beta chains were cytomegalovirus-associated. Testing in vitro showed a few CMV-associated chains specific for CMV antigens. The dataset shows that most TCR sequences were rare, while some public TCRs occurred in many donors.

V lost 3 bases and J 3 bases, leaving 13 bases between the germline ends. The CDR3 sequence is 15 residues long. Germline loops: CDR1 KGHSH, CDR2 LQKENI. Profiling relied on immunoSEQ multiplex PCR, and the TCRdb table lists in-frame clones only, not all of them. The sample lists some 250,000 clones, 70% to 90% occurring once. Concerning this clone: Its specificity is unknown.

The source is a woman younger than 45 in good health and CMV-seropositive. The sequenced sample was PBMCs. The J gene is TRBJ2-3, the V gene TRBV18; possible D gene TRBD2, 5 bases. The DNA of the CDR3 is TGTGCCAGCTCACCCCCGACACGAGGGACAGATACGCAGTATTTT. This gives the protein CASSPPTRGTDTQYF.